Here is one TCR beta chain with its context. Its matching antigen is unknown. TRB rearrangements were amplified by multiplex PCR with BIOMED2 TRB-A/B primers. TCRdb reprocessed the multiplex PCR reads via MiXCR and lists one record per CDR3 protein. The repertoire holds approximately 3,600 distinct CDR3 sequences, with almost 25% as singletons. The sample belongs to a study of T and B cells in COVID-19 patients. Across the whole study: Recovered patients mostly had mild to moderate COVID-19 managed as outpatients.

Findings and caveats of the study: Clonality of TRB repertoires was high in active COVID-19; recovery brought above-healthy diversity and richness. Patients with COVID-19 reportedly showed strongly skewed T cell receptor beta variable and joining gene usage.

The length of the CDR3 is 14 residues. Germline CDR1 MNHNS, CDR2 SASEGT. V gave up 7 bases and J gave up 2 bases, with 14 bases separating them. TRB was amplified from around 250-460 ng of blood genomic DNA. Sequencing was performed on blood. The V and J genes are TRBV6-1 and TRBJ2-5; no firm D call. The source is a human donor with active COVID-19. CDR3 bases: TGTGCCAGCAAGTACCGGTCAGTACAAGAGACCCAGTACTTC. Its protein is CASKYRSVQETQYF.